Listed below are T cell receptor beta chains from one sample, sequenced in a study. In TCRdb, the RT-PCR reads were re-called with MiXCR into one record per CDR3 protein. Of hundreds of thousands of distinct CDR3 sequences in the sample, approximately 15% were seen once. The sample consisted of memory CD4+ T cells from blood. Receptor source: a female donor in good health, serving as a healthy control. Each CDR3 is given with its conserved first and last residue. Fields, in order: clone size, CDR3 length, D gene, J gene, V gene, CDR3 protein, CDR3 DNA. The D gene is left open where the match is weak. Clone size is not always given. Where it is, it says once, few, many or a class for expanded clones.

many	15	TRBD1	TRBJ1-6	TRBV7-2	CASSLQGARDSPLHF	TGTGCCAGCAGCTTACAGGGGGCTCGCGATTCACCCCTCCACTTT
.	15	TRBD2	TRBJ2-3	TRBV5-1	CASSTSGSYIDTQYF	TGCGCCAGCTCGACTAGCGGGAGTTATATAGATACGCAGTATTTT
.	15	.	TRBJ2-1	TRBV5-1	CASSVRSSTYNEQFF	TGCGCCAGCAGCGTTAGATCTAGCACCTACAATGAGCAGTTCTTC
.	16	TRBD1	TRBJ2-7	TRBV7-9	CASSLTGASSSYEQYF	TGTGCCAGCAGCTTGACAGGGGCCTCGAGCTCCTACGAGCAGTACTTC
.	12	.	TRBJ2-3	TRBV7-2	CASSLKTDTQYF	TGTGCCAGCAGCTTAAAGACAGATACGCAGTATTTT
.	12	.	TRBJ2-5	TRBV28	CASRSRRETQYF	TGTGCCAGCAGAAGTAGAAGGGAGACCCAGTACTTC
many	14	.	TRBJ1-1	TRBV7-3	CASSLSGMNTEAFF	TGCGCCAGCAGCTTATCAGGGATGAACACTGAAGCTTTCTTT
.	13	TRBD1	TRBJ2-7	TRBV12-3/TRBV12-4	CASSLETGNEQYF	TGTGCCAGCAGTTTAGAGACAGGGAACGAGCAGTACTTC
.	18	TRBD2	TRBJ2-7	TRBV5-1	CASSVGLAGELASYEQYF	TGCGCCAGCAGCGTGGGACTAGCGGGAGAGCTTGCCTCCTACGAGCAGTACTTC
.	13	TRBD1	TRBJ2-5	TRBV7-2	CASTSGQGQPQYF	TGTGCCAGCACGAGTGGGCAGGGACAGCCCCAGTACTTC
once	13	.	TRBJ2-3	TRBV28	CASEGSSTDTQYF	TGTGCCAGCGAAGGGTCGAGCACAGATACGCAGTATTTT
many	16	.	TRBJ1-1	TRBV20-1	CSARDNARGANTEAFF	TGCAGTGCTAGAGATAATGCTAGGGGAGCGAACACTGAAGCTTTCTTT
.	14	.	TRBJ2-5	TRBV6-1	CASTVGQEQETQYF	TGTGCCAGCACCGTCGGGCAGGAGCAAGAGACCCAGTACTTC
.	16	.	TRBJ2-3	TRBV18	CASSPGSGGPQDTQYF	TGTGCCAGCTCACCTGGCTCTGGAGGGCCCCAAGATACGCAGTATTTT
few	15	.	TRBJ1-5	TRBV12-3/TRBV12-4	CASSWRRGRKEPQHF	TGTGCCAGCAGTTGGCGCAGGGGTCGCAAGGAGCCCCAGCATTTT
.	15	TRBD1	TRBJ1-4	TRBV28	CASSHRGTTNEKLFF	TGTGCCAGCAGCCACAGGGGTACAACTAATGAAAAACTGTTTTTT
.	14	.	TRBJ2-5	TRBV5-4	CASSVTLDHETQYF	TGTGCCAGCAGCGTTACCTTAGACCACGAGACCCAGTACTTC
few	16	.	TRBJ2-1	TRBV24-1	CATSDSLAGTYNEQFF	TGTGCCACCAGTGATTCCCTGGCGGGGACCTACAATGAGCAGTTCTTC
few	14	.	TRBJ1-1	TRBV6-5	CASRGRTLNTEAFF	TGTGCCTCTAGAGGGAGGACATTGAACACTGAAGCTTTCTTT
.	12	.	TRBJ1-4	TRBV20-1	CSASLANEKLFF	TGCAGTGCTAGTTTGGCTAATGAAAAACTGTTTTTT
few	15	.	TRBJ2-3	TRBV19	CASSKLGTSTDTQYF	TGTGCCAGTAGTAAACTCGGTACTAGCACAGATACGCAGTATTTT
few	16	TRBD1	TRBJ1-2	TRBV5-5	CASSSRTGATNYGYTF	TGTGCCAGCAGCTCACGGACAGGGGCCACTAACTATGGCTACACCTTC
few	15	.	TRBJ2-7	TRBV7-9	CASSEGPSNPYEQYF	TGTGCCAGCAGCGAGGGACCGTCGAACCCCTACGAGCAGTACTTC
many	15	TRBD2	TRBJ2-2	TRBV4-1	CASSQELAGNGELFF	TGCGCCAGCAGCCAAGAACTAGCGGGAAATGGGGAGCTGTTTTTT
.	15	TRBD2	TRBJ2-5	TRBV11-2	CASSLDPSGKETQYF	TGTGCCAGCAGCTTAGATCCTAGCGGGAAAGAGACCCAGTACTTC
.	13	TRBD2	TRBJ2-7	TRBV9	CASSVSTGGEQYF	TGTGCCAGCAGCGTCTCAACGGGGGGCGAGCAGTACTTC
.	12	.	TRBJ1-1	TRBV29-1	CSVGIRATEAFF	TGCAGCGTTGGTATTCGGGCCACTGAAGCTTTCTTT
.	16	.	TRBJ2-3	TRBV11-2	CASSSLGGLSTDTQYF	TGTGCCAGCAGCTCCCTGGGAGGACTAAGCACAGATACGCAGTATTTT
.	16	TRBD2	TRBJ2-5	TRBV6-2/TRBV6-3	CASSYSRLAMQETQYF	TGTGCCAGCAGTTACTCCCGACTAGCCATGCAAGAGACCCAGTACTTC
.	13	.	TRBJ1-1	TRBV16	CASTTGHGTEAFF	TGTGCCAGCACTACGGGGCACGGCACTGAAGCTTTCTTT
.	14	.	TRBJ1-1	TRBV27	CASSSPEMNTEAFF	TGTGCCAGCAGTTCGCCCGAGATGAACACTGAAGCTTTCTTT
many	14	.	TRBJ1-1	TRBV12-3/TRBV12-4	CASSPRALLNEAFF	TGTGCCAGCAGCCCACGGGCCCTGCTTAATGAAGCTTTCTTT
.	16	.	TRBJ2-3	TRBV5-1	CAGRDQTGSSTDTQYF	TGCGCCGGCAGAGATCAGACAGGATCTAGCACAGATACGCAGTATTTT
few	14	.	TRBJ1-1	TRBV20-1	CSARDRGANTEAFF	TGCAGTGCTAGAGATCGGGGGGCCAACACTGAAGCTTTCTTT
.	15	TRBD1	TRBJ1-6	TRBV5-1	CASSPRQGGDSPLHF	TGCGCCAGCAGCCCACGACAGGGAGGGGATTCACCCCTCCACTTT
.	13	.	TRBJ2-1	TRBV12-3/TRBV12-4	CASSLNNMNEQFF	TGTGCCAGCAGTTTGAATAACATGAATGAGCAGTTCTTC
few	18	TRBD2	TRBJ2-1	TRBV20-1	CSAAGTSGAPSSYNEQFF	TGCAGTGCCGCCGGGACTAGCGGGGCCCCGAGCTCCTACAATGAGCAGTTCTTC
.	14	TRBD2	TRBJ2-1	TRBV28	CATGLAQDINEQFF	TGTGCCACCGGACTAGCCCAAGACATCAATGAGCAGTTCTTC
many	15	TRBD1	TRBJ2-3	TRBV5-6	CASSLGAGGVDTQYF	TGTGCCAGCAGCTTGGGAGCAGGGGGCGTCGATACGCAGTATTTT
.	14	TRBD1	TRBJ1-5	TRBV12-3/TRBV12-4	CASSFGQGVQPQHF	TGTGCCAGCAGTTTCGGGCAGGGGGTTCAGCCCCAGCATTTT
many	14	TRBD1	TRBJ2-1	TRBV20-1	CSASKGQGYNEQFF	TGCAGTGCTAGTAAGGGACAGGGGTACAATGAGCAGTTCTTC
.	13	TRBD2	TRBJ2-7	TRBV6-1	CASSGAGDYEQYF	TGTGCCAGCAGTGGAGCGGGAGATTACGAGCAGTACTTC
many	11	.	TRBJ2-1	TRBV20-1	CSAHINNEQFF	TGCAGTGCTCACATTAACAATGAGCAGTTCTTC
.	13	TRBD1	TRBJ2-1	TRBV7-2	CASSLLGTGGQFF	TGTGCCAGCAGCTTATTAGGGACAGGCGGGCAGTTCTTC
few	16	.	TRBJ1-4	TRBV20-1	CSARDLRGPHNEKLFF	TGCAGTGCTAGAGATCTCCGGGGGCCACATAATGAAAAACTGTTTTTT
many	12	.	TRBJ1-5	TRBV7-2	CASGWGNQPQHF	TGTGCCAGCGGGTGGGGCAATCAGCCCCAGCATTTT
few	15	.	TRBJ2-5	TRBV27	CASSTTWAVQETQYF	TGTGCCAGCTCCACTACGTGGGCAGTCCAAGAGACCCAGTACTTC
few	11	.	TRBJ2-1	TRBV7-8	CASSLAEQQFF	TGTGCCAGCAGCTTAGCCGAACAGCAGTTCTTC
.	14	.	TRBJ2-1	TRBV19	CASSIDRGRPEQFF	TGTGCCAGTAGTATTGATCGCGGTCGCCCCGAGCAGTTCTTC